These 7 T cell receptor beta chains share one sample of origin, sequenced in a study of early T cells in non-severe SARS-CoV-2 infection. MiXCR, run by TCRdb on the 5' RACE reads, gives a single entry per CDR3 protein. The sample has 75,000 to 90,000 distinct CDR3 sequences, roughly 13% seen once; the top ten hold about 1%. What was sequenced was whole blood. These receptors originate from an adult who was a healthcare worker with PCR-confirmed SARS-CoV-2 infection or an uninfected control (not recorded which).

J is TRBJ1-2 and V is TRBV7-9; the D gene is possibly TRBD1 (5 bases). From germline, CDR1 is SEHNR and CDR2 FQNEAQ (reference sequence). The length of the CDR3 is 14 residues. The germline V and J ends were trimmed by 4 bases and 8 bases, with 17 bases remaining between them. The CDR3 DNA reads TGTGCCAGCAGCTGGGACCGACCCACAGAAGGCTACACCTTC. It translates to CASSWDRPTEGYTF.

The chain links TRBV27 to TRBJ1-1; TRBD1 matches at 9 bases. The trim removed 5 bases at V and 5 bases at J, leaving 6 bases unmatched. This CDR3 is built from 14 residues. The germline V gene has CDR1 MNHEY and CDR2 SMNVEV (reference sequence). Here the CDR3 DNA reads TGTGCCAGCAGTCGGGACAGGGAGAGAACTGAAGCTTTCTTT. It yields the protein CASSRDRERTEAFF.

The V gene is TRBV6-1, the J gene TRBJ1-1; tentatively, D is TRBD1 (5 bases). CDR1 and CDR2 from the germline V gene are MNHNS and SASEGT. This CDR3 spans 16 amino acids. V lost 7 bases and J lost 1, with 19 bases in between. The CDR3 loop reads CASKALGTQKNTEAFF. The DNA of the CDR3 is TGTGCCAGCAAGGCCCTAGGGACGCAGAAGAACACTGAAGCTTTCTTT.

The chain uses TRBV11-2 and TRBJ2-2, with 10 bases lining up with TRBD2. The CDR3 runs 15 residues. The germline CDR1 and CDR2 sequences are SGHAT and FQNNGV. V trimming: 2 bases; J trimming: 4 bases; junction bases outside the gene matches: 1. The CDR3 DNA is TGTGCCAGCAGCTTACTAGCGGGAGTCACCGGGGAGCTGTTTTTT. It yields the protein CASSLLAGVTGELFF.

The V call is TRBV28, the J call TRBJ2-1; 8 bases are shared with TRBD1. The CDR3 totals 14 residues. Germline-derived CDR1 and CDR2 are MDHEN and SYDVKM. J was trimmed by 9 bases and V by 7 bases; bases with no gene match: 11. CDR3: CASTFVRGLGEQFF. CDR3 bases: TGTGCCAGCACATTTGTCAGGGGGCTTGGTGAGCAGTTCTTC.

This clonotype occurred many times. V and J are TRBV20-1 and TRBJ2-1; D is unclear. CDR1 DFQATT and CDR2 SNEGSKA come from the germline V gene (reference sequence). The CDR3 contains 16 residues. Trimming shortened V by 0 bases and J by 1 base, and 13 bases separated the two germline ends. CDR3 in DNA: TGCAGTGCTAGAGATCATGGTATTCAGTCCTACAATGAGCAGTTCTTC. Amino acid sequence: CSARDHGIQSYNEQFF.

There are a few counts of this clonotype. This chain uses TRBV11-2 with TRBJ2-7; 11 nucleotides line up with TRBD2. Germline CDR1 and CDR2: SGHAT and FQNNGV. This CDR3 has 22 residues. V was pared by 0 bases and J by 0 bases, with 19 bases of the junction left unmatched. The CDR3 region has the DNA TGTGCCAGCAGCTTAGAGTTCTTCGAGCTTGCTAGCGGGAGGCAAACCTCCTACGAGCAGTACTTC. Its translation is CASSLEFFELASGRQTSYEQYF.